Presented here are 3 T cell receptor beta chains from one specimen sequenced in a study of Graves' ophthalmopathy and Graves' hyperthyroidism. Transcripts of RNA were the source for amplifying TCR beta CDR3 regions. First-round RT-PCR used HTBI primers; second-round multiplex PCR followed. TCRdb reprocessed the multiplex PCR reads with MiXCR, giving one entry per CDR3 protein. Of 340,000 or so distinct CDR3 sequences listed, roughly 16% are singletons. The sample taken for sequencing was peripheral blood. The receptors shown here come from an adult man with Graves' ophthalmopathy.

The table lists this clonotype with many counts. The V gene is TRBV6-2 or TRBV6-3, the J gene TRBJ2-7; D unclear. There are 12 residues in the CDR3. Germline lookup yields CDR1 MNHEY and CDR2 SVGEGT. V shed 2 bases and J shed 6 bases, with 8 bases lying between them. This CDR3 is CASSYVTTEQYF. The CDR3 DNA reads as TGTGCCAGCAGTTACGTTACCACCGAGCAGTACTTC.

The sample holds many counts of this clonotype. This rearrangement joins TRBV6-4 to TRBJ2-2; 8 nucleotides agree with TRBD2. CDR1 is MRHNA and CDR2 is SNTAGT in the germline V gene. This CDR3 region has 17 residues. The trim removed 5 bases at V and 7 bases at J, leaving 15 bases unmatched. CDR3 sequence (DNA): TGTGCCAGCAGTCCCATGTCCAAGCGGGGGCTTATCGGGGAGCTGTTTTTT. Its protein is CASSPMSKRGLIGELFF.

This clonotype was seen a handful of times. The V call is TRBV30, the J call TRBJ1-5, with D unresolved. Germline assignment: CDR1 GTSNPN and CDR2 SVGIG (reference sequence). The CDR3 sequence is 13 residues long. With 3 bases removed from V and 5 bases from J, the gap between germline ends came to 11 bases. The CDR3 is CAWRGTQDQPQHF. The DNA of the CDR3 is TGTGCCTGGAGAGGAACTCAGGATCAGCCCCAGCATTTT.